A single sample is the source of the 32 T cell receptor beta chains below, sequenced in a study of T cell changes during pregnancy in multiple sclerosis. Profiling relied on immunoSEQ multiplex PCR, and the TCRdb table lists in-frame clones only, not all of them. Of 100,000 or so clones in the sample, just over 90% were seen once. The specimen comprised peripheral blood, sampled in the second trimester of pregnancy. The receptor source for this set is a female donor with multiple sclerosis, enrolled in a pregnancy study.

CDR3 nucleotides: TGTGCCAGCAGTGCCCGGGGGGGGGCGGGAAATGAGCAGTTCTTC. Protein sequence: CASSARGGAGNEQFF. The chain combines TRBV6-1 with TRBJ2-1; 8 nucleotides agree with TRBD2. The CDR3 spans 15 residues. After removal of 4 bases from V and 7 bases from J, the junction contained 9 bases not matched to a gene. From germline, CDR1 is MNHNS and CDR2 SASEGT.

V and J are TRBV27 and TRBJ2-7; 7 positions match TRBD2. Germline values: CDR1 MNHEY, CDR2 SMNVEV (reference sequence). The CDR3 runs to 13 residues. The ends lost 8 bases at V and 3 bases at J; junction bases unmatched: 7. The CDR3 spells CASSGGSRYEQYF. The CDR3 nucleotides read TGTGCCAGCTCGGGGGGAAGCCGCTACGAGCAGTACTTC.

As DNA, the CDR3 is TGTGCCAGCAGCCAAGGGAGCGGTGGCAGCGGGGGCCGGGGTCCCATGTACTTC. It translates to CASSQGSGGSGGRGPMYF. This chain links TRBV4-2 with TRBJ2-5; the match to TRBD2 covers 8 bases. The germline CDR1 and CDR2 sequences are LGHNA and YNFKEQ. V was pared by 1 base and J by 13 bases, with 23 bases of the junction left unmatched. The CDR3 loop spans 18 amino acids.

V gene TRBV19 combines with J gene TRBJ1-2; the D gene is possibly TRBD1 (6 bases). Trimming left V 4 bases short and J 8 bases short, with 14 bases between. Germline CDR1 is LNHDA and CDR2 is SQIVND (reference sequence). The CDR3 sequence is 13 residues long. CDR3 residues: CASSKTGSGGYTF. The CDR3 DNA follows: TGTGCCAGTAGTAAAACAGGGAGCGGAGGCTACACCTTC.

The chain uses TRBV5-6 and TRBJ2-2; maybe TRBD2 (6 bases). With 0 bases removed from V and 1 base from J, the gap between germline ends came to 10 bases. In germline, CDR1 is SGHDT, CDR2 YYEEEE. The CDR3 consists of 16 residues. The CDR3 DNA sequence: TGTGCCAGCAGCTTGGTACGGGGGAGGAACACCGGGGAGCTGTTTTTT. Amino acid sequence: CASSLVRGRNTGELFF.

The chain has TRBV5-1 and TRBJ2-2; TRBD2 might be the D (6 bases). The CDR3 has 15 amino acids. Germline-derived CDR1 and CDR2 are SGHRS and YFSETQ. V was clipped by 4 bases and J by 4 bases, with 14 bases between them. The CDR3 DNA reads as TGCGCCAGCAGCCTCGTTAGCGGAAGCACCGGGGAGCTGTTTTTT. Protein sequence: CASSLVSGSTGELFF.

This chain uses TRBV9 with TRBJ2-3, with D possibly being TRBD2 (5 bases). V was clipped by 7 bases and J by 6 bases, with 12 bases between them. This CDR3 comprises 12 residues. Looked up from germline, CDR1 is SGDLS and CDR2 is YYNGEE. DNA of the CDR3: TGTGCCAGCTCAGCGGTCGGGGATACGCAGTATTTT. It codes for CASSAVGDTQYF. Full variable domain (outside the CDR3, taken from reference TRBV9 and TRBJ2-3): DSGVTQTPKHLITATGQRVTLRCSPRSGDLSVYWYQQSLDQGLQFLIQYYNGEERAKGNILERFSAQQFPDLHSELNLSSLELGDSALYFCASSAVGDTQYFGPGTRLTVL.

CDR3 coding DNA: TGTGCTAGTGGTCCGGGATCCTATGGCTACACCTTC. Translated, it gives CASGPGSYGYTF. This chain uses TRBV12-5 with TRBJ1-2; no definite D call. CDR3 size: 12 residues. Germline CDR1 reads LGHNT; CDR2 reads FRNRAP. Trimming stripped 5 bases from V and 4 bases from J, with 8 bases between. The variable domain in full, completed from reference TRBV12-5 and TRBJ1-2, reads DARVTQTPRHKVTEMGQEVTMRCQPILGHNTVFWYRQTMMQGLELLAYFRNRAPLDDSGMPKDRFSAEMPDATLATLKIQPSEPRDSAVYFCASGPGSYGYTFGSGTRLTVV.

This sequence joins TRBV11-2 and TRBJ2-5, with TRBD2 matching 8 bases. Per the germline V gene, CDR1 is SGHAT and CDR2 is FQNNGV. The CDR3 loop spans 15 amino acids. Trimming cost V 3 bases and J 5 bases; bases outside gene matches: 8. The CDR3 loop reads CASSFAFGGAETQYF. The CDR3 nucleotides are TGTGCCAGCAGCTTTGCTTTCGGGGGGGCTGAGACCCAGTACTTC. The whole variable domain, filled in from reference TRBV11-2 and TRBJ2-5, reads EAGVAQSPRYKIIEKRQSVAFWCNPISGHATLYWYQQILGQGPKLLIQFQNNGVVDDSQLPKDRFSAERLKGVDSTLKIQPAKLEDSAVYLCASSFAFGGAETQYFGPGTRLLVL.

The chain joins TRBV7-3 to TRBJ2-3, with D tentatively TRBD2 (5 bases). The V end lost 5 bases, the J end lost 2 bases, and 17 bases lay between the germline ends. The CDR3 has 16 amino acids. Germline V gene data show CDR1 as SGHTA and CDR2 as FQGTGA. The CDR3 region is CASSPHVEGYTDTQYF. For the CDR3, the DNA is TGTGCCAGCAGCCCCCATGTTGAGGGTTACACAGATACGCAGTATTTT.

CDR3 amino acids: CASSQARGQADYGYTF. CDR3 in DNA: TGCGCCAGCAGCCAAGCGAGGGGGCAGGCGGACTATGGCTACACCTTC. The V call is TRBV4-1, the J call TRBJ1-2, with 7 bases that match TRBD1. The CDR3 consists of 16 residues. Germline CDR1 MGHRA, CDR2 YSYEKL. V trimming: 1 base; J trimming: 3 bases; junction bases outside the gene matches: 8.

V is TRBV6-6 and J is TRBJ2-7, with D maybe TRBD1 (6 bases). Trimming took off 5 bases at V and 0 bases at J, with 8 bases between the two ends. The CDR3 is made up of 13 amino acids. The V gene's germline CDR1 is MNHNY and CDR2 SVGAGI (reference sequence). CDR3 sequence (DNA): TGTGCCAGCAGTGACAGGATCTCCTACGAGCAGTACTTC. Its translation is CASSDRISYEQYF.

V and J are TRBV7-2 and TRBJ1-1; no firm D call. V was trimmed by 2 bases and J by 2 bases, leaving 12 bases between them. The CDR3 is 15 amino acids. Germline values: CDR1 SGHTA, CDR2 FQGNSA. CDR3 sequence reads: CASSLIQERNTEAFF. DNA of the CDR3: TGTGCCAGCAGCTTAATCCAGGAACGTAACACTGAAGCTTTCTTT. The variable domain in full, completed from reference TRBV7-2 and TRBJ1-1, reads GAGVSQSPSNKVTEKGKDVELRCDPISGHTALYWYRQSLGQGLEFLIYFQGNSAPDKSGLPSDRFSAERTGGSVSTLTIQRTQQEDSAVYLCASSLIQERNTEAFFGQGTRLTVV.

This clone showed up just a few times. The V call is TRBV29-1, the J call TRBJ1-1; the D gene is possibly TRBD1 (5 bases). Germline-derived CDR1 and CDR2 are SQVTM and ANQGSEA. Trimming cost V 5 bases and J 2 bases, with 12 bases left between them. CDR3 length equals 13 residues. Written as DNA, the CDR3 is TGCAGCGTTACTGGGCAGGGCAACACTGAAGCTTTCTTT. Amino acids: CSVTGQGNTEAFF.

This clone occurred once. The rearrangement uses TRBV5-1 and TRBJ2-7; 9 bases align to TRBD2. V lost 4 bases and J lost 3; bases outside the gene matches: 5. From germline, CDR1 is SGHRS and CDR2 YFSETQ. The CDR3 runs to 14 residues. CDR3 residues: CASSQGREGYEQYF. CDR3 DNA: TGCGCCAGCAGCCAAGGGCGGGAGGGCTACGAGCAGTACTTC.

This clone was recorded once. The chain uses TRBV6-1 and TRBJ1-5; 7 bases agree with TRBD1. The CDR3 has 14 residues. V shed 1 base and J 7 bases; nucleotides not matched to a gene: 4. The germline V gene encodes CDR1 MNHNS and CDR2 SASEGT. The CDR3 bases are TGTGCCAGCAGTGAAGTAACAGGGGTGCAGCCCCAGCATTTT. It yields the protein CASSEVTGVQPQHF.

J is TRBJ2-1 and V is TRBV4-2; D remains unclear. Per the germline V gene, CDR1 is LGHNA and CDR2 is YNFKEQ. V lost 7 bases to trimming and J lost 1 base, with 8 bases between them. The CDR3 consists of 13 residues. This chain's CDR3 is CASTTESYNEQFF. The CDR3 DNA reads TGTGCCAGCACCACGGAGTCCTACAATGAGCAGTTCTTC.

As DNA, the CDR3 is TGCGCCAGCAGTGAACAGGCGAACACTGAAGCTTTCTTT. Protein sequence: CASSEQANTEAFF. The chain joins TRBV10-2 to TRBJ1-1; D may be TRBD1 (5 bases). The V end lost 3 bases, the J end lost 1 base, and 6 bases lay between the germline ends. The CDR3 is 13 residues long. From germline, CDR1 is WSHSY and CDR2 SAAADI.

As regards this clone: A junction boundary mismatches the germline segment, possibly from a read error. This CDR3 reads CASSLDWSGNSGYTF. CDR3 nucleotides: TGCGCCAGCAGCTTGGATTGGTCAGGGAACTCTGGCTACACCTTC. The genes are TRBV5-1 and TRBJ1-2; D might be TRBD1 (5 bases). The length of the CDR3 is 15 residues. Germline values: CDR1 SGHRS, CDR2 YFSETQ.

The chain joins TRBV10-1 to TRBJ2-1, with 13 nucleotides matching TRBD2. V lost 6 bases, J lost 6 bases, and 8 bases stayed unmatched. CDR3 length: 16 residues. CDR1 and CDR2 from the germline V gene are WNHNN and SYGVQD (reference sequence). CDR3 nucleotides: TGCGCCAGCAGCCAGAACCGACTAGCGGGAGGCAATGAGCAGTTCTTC. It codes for CASSQNRLAGGNEQFF.

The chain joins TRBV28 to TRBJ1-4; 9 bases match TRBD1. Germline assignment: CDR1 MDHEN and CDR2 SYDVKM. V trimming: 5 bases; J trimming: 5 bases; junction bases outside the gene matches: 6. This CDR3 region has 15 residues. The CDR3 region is CASSPIGTGNEKLFF. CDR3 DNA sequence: TGTGCCAGCAGTCCAATCGGGACAGGGAATGAAAAACTGTTTTTT.

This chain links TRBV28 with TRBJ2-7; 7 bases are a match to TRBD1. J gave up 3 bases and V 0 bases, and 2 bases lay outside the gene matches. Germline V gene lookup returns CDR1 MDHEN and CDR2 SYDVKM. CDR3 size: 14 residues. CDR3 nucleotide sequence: TGTGCCAGCAGTTTATGGGGGGACAGCTACGAGCAGTACTTC. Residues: CASSLWGDSYEQYF.

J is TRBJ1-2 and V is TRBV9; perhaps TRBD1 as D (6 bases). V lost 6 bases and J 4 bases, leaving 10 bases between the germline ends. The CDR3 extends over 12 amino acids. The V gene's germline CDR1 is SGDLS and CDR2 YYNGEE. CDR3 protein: CASNRDGYGYTF. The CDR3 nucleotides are TGTGCCAGCAACAGGGACGGCTATGGCTACACCTTC.

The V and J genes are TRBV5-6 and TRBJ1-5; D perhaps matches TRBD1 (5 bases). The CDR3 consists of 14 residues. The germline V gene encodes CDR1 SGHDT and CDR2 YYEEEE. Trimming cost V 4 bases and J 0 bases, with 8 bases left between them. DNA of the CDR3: TGTGCCAGCAGCAGTGACAGTAGCAATCAGCCCCAGCATTTT. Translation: CASSSDSSNQPQHF. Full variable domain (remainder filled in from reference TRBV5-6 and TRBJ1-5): DAGVTQSPTHLIKTRGQQVTLRCSPKSGHDTVSWYQQALGQGPQFIFQYYEEEERQRGNFPDRFSGHQFPNYSSELNVNALLLGDSALYLCASSSDSSNQPQHFGDGTRLSIL.

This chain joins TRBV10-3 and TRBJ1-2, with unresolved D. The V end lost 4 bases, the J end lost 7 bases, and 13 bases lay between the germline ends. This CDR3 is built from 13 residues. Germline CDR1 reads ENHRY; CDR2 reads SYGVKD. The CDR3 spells CAISGGEGSGYTF. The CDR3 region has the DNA TGTGCCATCAGTGGCGGGGAGGGTAGTGGCTACACCTTC.

CDR3 nucleotide sequence: TGTGCCAGCAGTTTATCGCGGACAGGGGGCTATGGGGCCAACGTCCTGACTTTC. This gives the protein CASSLSRTGGYGANVLTF. This chain uses TRBV27 with TRBJ2-6, with 11 bases that match TRBD1. V lost 0 bases to trimming and J lost 3 bases; unmatched junction nucleotides: 4. This CDR3 is 18 amino acids long. Germline V gives CDR1 MNHEY, CDR2 SMNVEV (reference sequence).

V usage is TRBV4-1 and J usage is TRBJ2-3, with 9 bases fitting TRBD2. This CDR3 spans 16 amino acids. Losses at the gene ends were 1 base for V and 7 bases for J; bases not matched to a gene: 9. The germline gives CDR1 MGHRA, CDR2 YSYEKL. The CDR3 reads CASSQVGGLALHTQYF. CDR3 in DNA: TGCGCCAGCAGCCAAGTTGGGGGACTAGCACTTCATACGCAGTATTTT.

Written as DNA, the CDR3 is TGTGCCAGCAGTGAAGGGATGGCGGATTACGAGCAGTACTTC. Translating gives CASSEGMADYEQYF. This chain connects TRBV2 to TRBJ2-7; D remains ambiguous. The CDR3 spans 14 residues. From germline, CDR1 is SNHLY and CDR2 FYNNEI. Trimming took off 1 base at V and 4 bases at J, with 11 bases between the two ends.

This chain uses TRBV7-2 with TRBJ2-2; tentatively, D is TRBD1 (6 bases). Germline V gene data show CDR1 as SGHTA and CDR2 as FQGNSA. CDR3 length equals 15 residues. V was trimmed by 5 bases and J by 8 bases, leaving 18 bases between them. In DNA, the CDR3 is TGTGCCAGCAGCATAAGCGGACAGCTCGGAGGGGAGCTGTTTTTT. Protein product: CASSISGQLGGELFF.

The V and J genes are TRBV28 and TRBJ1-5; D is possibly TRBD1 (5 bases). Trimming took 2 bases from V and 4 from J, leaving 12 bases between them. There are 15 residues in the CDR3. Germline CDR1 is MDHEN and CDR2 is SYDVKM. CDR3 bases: TGTGCCAGCAGTTTAAGCAGGGTACCTAATCAGCCCCAGCATTTT. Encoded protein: CASSLSRVPNQPQHF.

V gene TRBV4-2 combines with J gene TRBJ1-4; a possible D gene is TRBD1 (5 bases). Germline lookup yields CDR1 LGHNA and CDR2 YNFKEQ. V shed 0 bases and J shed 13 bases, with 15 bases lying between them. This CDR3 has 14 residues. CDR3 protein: CASSQEATEGALFF. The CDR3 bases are TGTGCCAGCAGCCAAGAGGCGACCGAAGGGGCACTGTTTTTT.

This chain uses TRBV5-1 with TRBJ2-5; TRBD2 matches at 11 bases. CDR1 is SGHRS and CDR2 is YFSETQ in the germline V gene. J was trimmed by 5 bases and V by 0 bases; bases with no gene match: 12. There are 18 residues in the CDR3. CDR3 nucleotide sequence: TGCGCCAGCAGCTTGGCGGTAGCGGGAGGGCCTCTAGTGGAGACCCAGTACTTC. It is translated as CASSLAVAGGPLVETQYF.